This passage covers 8 T cell receptor beta chains from one sample sequenced in a study of blood T cell repertoires in COVID-19. The assay was immunoSEQ multiplex PCR, and TCRdb's table has in-frame clones only and misses some. This repertoire shows about 35,000 clones, 75% to 90% found once; its top ten account for roughly a tenth. Sequences were obtained from peripheral blood. The source is a man of 80 years or more with active COVID-19.

The V and J genes are TRBV29-1 and TRBJ2-7; 7 bases are a match to TRBD2. This CDR3 is 15 amino acids long. V dropped 4 bases and J dropped 0; count of bases not matched to a gene: 9. The germline gives CDR1 SQVTM, CDR2 ANQGSEA. The CDR3: CSVVRSGGSSYEQYF. The CDR3 nucleotides read TGCAGCGTTGTTCGTTCCGGGGGGAGCTCCTACGAGCAGTACTTC.

This clone was found a few times. The chain is built from TRBV6-5 and TRBJ2-2; D unclear. Germline V gene data show CDR1 as MNHEY and CDR2 as SVGAGI. The V end lost 6 bases, the J end lost 2 bases, and 10 bases lay between the germline ends. The CDR3 contains 14 residues. The CDR3 loop is CASRRGGNTGELFF. CDR3 bases: TGTGCCAGCAGGAGAGGCGGTAACACCGGGGAGCTGTTTTTT.

V is TRBV9 and J is TRBJ2-7; tentative D call: TRBD1 (6 bases). The V gene's germline CDR1 is SGDLS and CDR2 YYNGEE. This CDR3 region has 15 residues. With 0 bases removed from V and 3 bases from J, the gap between germline ends came to 13 bases. The CDR3 loop is CASSVGPGASYEQYF. For the CDR3, the DNA is TGTGCCAGCAGCGTAGGCCCAGGGGCCAGCTACGAGCAGTACTTC.

The sample holds one count of this clone. The chain combines TRBV5-6 with TRBJ1-5; 8 bases match TRBD1. Germline V CDR1 and CDR2: SGHDT, YYEEEE. With V trimmed by 3 bases and J by 2 bases, 10 bases remained unmatched. There are 17 residues in the CDR3. The CDR3 nucleotides read TGTGCCAGCAGCTGGGGTGGACAGGGTTGGGGCAATCAGCCCCAGCATTTT. Translated, it gives CASSWGGQGWGNQPQHF.

Written as DNA, the CDR3 is TGCAGTGCTAGTCGGGGGGGGGATCAGCCCCAGCATTTT. It is translated as CSASRGGDQPQHF. The chain couples TRBV20-1 to TRBJ1-5, with a weak D call TRBD1 (5 bases). Looked up from germline, CDR1 is DFQATT and CDR2 is SNEGSKA (reference sequence). V was trimmed by 3 bases and J by 5 bases, leaving 11 bases between them. The CDR3 sequence is 13 residues long.

The V gene is TRBV6-5, the J gene TRBJ2-5, with a tentative D call TRBD2 (6 bases). CDR1 is MNHEY and CDR2 is SVGAGI in the germline V gene. Trimming removed 5 bases from V and 5 bases from J, with 12 bases in between. This CDR3 has 13 amino acids. The CDR3 sequence is CASSTTRGETQYF. CDR3 sequence (DNA): TGTGCCAGCAGTACGACTAGAGGTGAGACCCAGTACTTC.

J is TRBJ2-5 and V is TRBV3-1 (or the pseudogene TRBV3-2); D remains ambiguous. Germline V lookup: CDR1 LGHDT, CDR2 YNNKEL (reference sequence). Trimming left V 0 bases short and J 4 bases short, with 12 bases between. The CDR3 runs 15 residues. CDR3 loop: CASSQESGTRETQYF. The CDR3 DNA sequence: TGTGCCAGCAGCCAAGAGTCAGGTACTCGAGAGACCCAGTACTTC.

This chain joins TRBV15 and TRBJ2-1, with TRBD2 matching over 8 bases. After removal of 6 bases from V and 7 bases from J, the junction contained 8 bases not matched to a gene. Germline assignment: CDR1 LNHNV and CDR2 YYDKDF (reference sequence). CDR3 length: 14 residues. The CDR3 region has the DNA TGTGCCACCAGATTCGGACTAGCTGGGAATGAGCAGTTCTTC. Protein: CATRFGLAGNEQFF.